Listed here are 3 T cell receptor beta chains from one sample, sequenced in a study of tumor-infiltrating lymphocytes in primary liver carcinoma. Between roughly 20 and 33 mg of unsorted bulk tissue served as the source from which RNA and DNA were co-extracted. The investigators made TCR beta cDNA from about 510 ng total RNA, using a constant-region primer. For TCR beta, libraries were produced by three nested multiplex PCR rounds using slightly modified ARM-PCR. For roughly 11 cycles apiece, the opening two PCR rounds ran with TRBV1-TRBV30 forward primers and a C-beta reverse primer. TCRdb re-called the multiplex PCR reads through MiXCR, storing one row per CDR3 protein. The sample includes about 120,000 distinct CDR3 sequences, about 68% of them seen just once. The sample consisted of liver tumor tissue from sampling region 1. Documented subset: tumor region T1, superior pole. These TCRs come from a woman aged 60-75 years with primary liver carcinoma and hepatitis B virus infection.

With respect to this clonotype: It may be a read error: a sequence one base away is much more abundant. The J gene is TRBJ2-3, the V gene TRBV12-5, with TRBD2 matching over 8 bases. There are 16 residues in the CDR3. Germline-derived CDR1 and CDR2 are LGHNT and FRNRAP. DNA of the CDR3: TGTGCTAGTGGTAGTGGACTAGCTCCCAGCACAGGTACGCAGTATTTT. Residues: CASGSGLAPSTGTQYF.

With regard to this clonotype: The junction does not match germline at one end; this may be a read error. Written as DNA, the CDR3 is TGTACCAGCAGCTTCCGGGGGATGACTGGAGCTTTCTTT. This encodes CTSSFRGMTGAFF. V gene TRBV11-2 combines with J gene TRBJ1-1; TRBD1 might be the D (5 bases). The CDR3 contains 13 residues. The germline gives CDR1 SGHAT, CDR2 FQNNGV.

This clonotype was counted between two and nine times. A read error may explain this, as a much larger clone is one base away. The V call is TRBV4-2, the J call TRBJ2-3; 8 bases align to TRBD1. The CDR3 contains 15 residues. The V gene's germline CDR1 is LGHNA and CDR2 YNFKEQ. For the CDR3, the DNA is TGTGCCAGCAGCCCCGGACAGGGCAACACAGATACGCGGTATTTT. It is translated as CASSPGQGNTDTRYF.